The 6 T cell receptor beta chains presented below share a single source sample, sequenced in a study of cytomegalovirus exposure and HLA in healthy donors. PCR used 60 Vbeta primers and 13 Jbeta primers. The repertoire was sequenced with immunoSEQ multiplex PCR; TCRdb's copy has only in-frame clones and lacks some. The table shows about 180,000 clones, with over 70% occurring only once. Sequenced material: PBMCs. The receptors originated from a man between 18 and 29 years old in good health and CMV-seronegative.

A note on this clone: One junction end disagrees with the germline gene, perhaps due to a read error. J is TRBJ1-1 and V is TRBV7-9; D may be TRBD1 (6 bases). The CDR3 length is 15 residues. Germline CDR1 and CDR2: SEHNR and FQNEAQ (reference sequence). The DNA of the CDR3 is TGTTCCAGCAGCTTGGGGGGGGGCCCGAACACTGAAGCTTTCTTT. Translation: CSSSLGGGPNTEAFF.

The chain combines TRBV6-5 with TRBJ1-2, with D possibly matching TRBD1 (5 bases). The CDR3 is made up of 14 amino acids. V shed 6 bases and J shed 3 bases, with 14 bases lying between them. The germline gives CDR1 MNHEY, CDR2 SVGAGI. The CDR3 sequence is CASSVGEVYYGYTF. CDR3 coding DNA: TGTGCCAGCAGCGTGGGGGAGGTGTACTATGGCTACACCTTC.

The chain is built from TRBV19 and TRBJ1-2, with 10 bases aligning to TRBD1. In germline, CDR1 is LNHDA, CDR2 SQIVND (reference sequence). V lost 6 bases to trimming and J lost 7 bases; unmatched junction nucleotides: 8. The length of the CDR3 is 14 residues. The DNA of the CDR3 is TGTGCCAGTAGAGAATTGGGACAGGGGCCTGGCTACACCTTC. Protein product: CASRELGQGPGYTF.

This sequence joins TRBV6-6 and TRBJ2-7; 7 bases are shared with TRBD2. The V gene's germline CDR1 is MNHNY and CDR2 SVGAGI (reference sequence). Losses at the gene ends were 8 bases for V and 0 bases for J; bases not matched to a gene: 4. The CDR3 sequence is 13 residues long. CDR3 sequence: CASAGTISYEQYF. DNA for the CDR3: TGTGCCAGCGCCGGGACTATCTCCTACGAGCAGTACTTC.

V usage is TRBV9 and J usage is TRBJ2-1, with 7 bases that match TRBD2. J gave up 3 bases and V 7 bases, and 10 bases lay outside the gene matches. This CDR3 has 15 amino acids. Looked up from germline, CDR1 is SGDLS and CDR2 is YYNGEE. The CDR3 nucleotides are TGTGCCAGCTCGGTGGCGGGAGTACACTACAATGAGCAGTTCTTC. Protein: CASSVAGVHYNEQFF.

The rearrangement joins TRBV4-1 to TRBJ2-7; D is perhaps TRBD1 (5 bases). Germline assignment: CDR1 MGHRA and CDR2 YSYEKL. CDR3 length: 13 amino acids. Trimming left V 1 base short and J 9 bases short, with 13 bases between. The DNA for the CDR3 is TGCGCCAGCAGCCAAGGGGGCCACTTAGGGCAGTACTTC. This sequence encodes CASSQGGHLGQYF.